The text below deals with one T cell receptor (beta chain). This clonotype was recorded a few times. Its specific antigen is unknown. No base-level quality is on record; no much larger clone is a single base apart. The data originate from a study of vaccination and CD4 T cells after COVID-19 (dated by TCRdb to between 2021 and 2024). Regarding the research as a whole: SARS-CoV-2 positivity had been established in the convalescent patients by nasal swab PCR, and mild disease was recorded in eight to ten of these patients and severe disease in one. Six males and four females were included in the convalescent cohort, with two Hispanic individuals, seven Caucasians, two Asians and one multiracial person represented. Two doses of either the Pfizer-BioNTech BNT162b2 vaccine (n=8) or the Moderna mRNA-1273 vaccine (n=2) were administered to participants. Post-COVID blood samples from convalescent patients were collected a median of roughly 100 days after diagnosis, with a range of about 30 to 170 days. Post-vaccine blood samples were obtained a median of around 74 days after the second vaccine dose, with a range of about 13 to 250 days. Culture stimuli were overlapping spike peptide pools from SARS-CoV-2 and from the common cold coronaviruses HCoV-NL63, HCoV-OC43 and HCoV-229E. Control cultures received a CEFX viral epitope pool as the positive control, an HIV-1 Nef peptide pool as the negative control, or no peptide. In around 9 COVID-19 convalescent patients and a handful of infection-naive healthy vaccine recipients, researchers compared the spike-specific CD4+ TCR repertoire from before mRNA vaccination with the repertoire from after.

Points the paper makes about the study in general: Only a relatively small number of convalescent patients were included in the study, and early timepoints following natural infection were not analyzed. In convalescent patients, a median around 85% of post-vaccine SARS-CoV-2-reactive clones were detected only after vaccination, and vaccine-specific priming was suggested by this finding. In convalescent patients, nearly all vaccine-specific clones (304 of 307) were found to be mono-reactive for SARS-CoV-2 spike rather than cross-reactive with common cold coronaviruses. The median number of SARS-CoV-2-reactive clonotypes rose from 20 to 25 after infection to a few dozen after vaccination, but the change was not significant.

The protocol used for the library was PCR. DNA from cultured CD4+ T cells underwent TCR sequencing with the Oncomine TCR Beta short-read assay at the Johns Hopkins FTIC core. The QIAamp micro DNA kit was used to extract genomic DNA from the cultured CD4+ T cells. Oncomine TCR Beta libraries made from cultured CD4+ T cells were pooled using unique dual indexes and sequenced on an Illumina iSeq 100. The published analysis was carried out like this. Non-productive sequences were removed, and CDR3s that did not start with C, did not end with F or W, or were shorter than 7 amino acids were discarded. The MANAFEST web application identified antigen-specific clonotypes by comparing peptide-stimulated wells against reference wells and other culture wells. Positive clones required FDR below 0.05, an odds ratio above 5, and productive frequency above 0.1% in at least two of three replicate wells. A clonotype was classed as cross-reactive if the clonotype showed significant expansion both in SARS-CoV-2 spike wells and in at least one common cold coronavirus spike condition. CDR3 homology was assessed with Levenshtein distances (stringdist) and unrooted phylogenetic trees (ape) in R version 3.6.1. TCRdb redid the processing of the public reads, applying fastp at Q25 and MiXCR, and retained in-frame beta chains. Under each unique CDR3 protein, matching rows form one entry showing the most common genes and DNA. The V and J calls and clone size come from TCRdb's table, not from the authors' own analysis. The sample data list roughly 15,000 distinct CDR3 sequences, and around three fifths of these were observed just once. Approximately 11% of the sample comes from the top ten.

The treatment or condition label, read with the paper, signifies: approximately 11-day PBMC culture with coronavirus spike peptide pools or control peptides (ViraFEST assay). The ViraFEST assay was used in the study, in which antigen-specific T cells were expanded with peptide pools and expanded clonotypes were subsequently identified by TCR sequencing. Positive SARS-CoV-2 PCR tests in the convalescent patients dated from March to December 2020, before Alpha, Beta and Delta variants emerged in the United States. Each well held two million PBMCs cultured with roughly 10 ug/ml peptide pools in IMDM containing approximately 4.8% human AB serum and 7.5 to 10 IU/ml IL-2. On days 3 and 7, half of the culture medium was replaced with fresh IL-2-containing medium. After approximately 11 days of culture, CD4+ T cells were isolated by negative selection with the EasySep CD4+ T cell isolation kit. Ficoll-Paque Plus gradient centrifugation was used to isolate PBMCs from whole blood, and the isolated PBMCs were then either used fresh or cryopreserved at -140C. Each culture condition was generally run in triplicate wells.

The CDR3 runs 14 amino acids, cysteine and phenylalanine included. The CDR3 DNA has 42 bases and is translated from base 1. Trimming at the junction amounts to 6 bases on V and 7 bases on J, and the germline ends lie 13 bases apart. The rearranged segments are TRBV12-3 or TRBV12-4 and TRBJ1-6; perhaps TRBD1 is the D gene, with 6 bases matching. Sequencing was carried out using CD4+ T cells from blood, cultured in vitro. This clonotype was sampled from a human donor who had recovered from COVID-19. The nucleotide sequence is given as TGTGCCAGCAGCCTTACAGGGCTCAATTCACCCCTCCACTTT. Translated, this gives CASSLTGLNSPLHF.